The T cell receptor beta chain under discussion was sequenced for a study of T cell changes during pregnancy in multiple sclerosis. Germline CDR1 is LNHDA and CDR2 is SQIVND (reference sequence). The CDR3 is made up of 14 amino acids. After removal of 6 bases from V and 6 bases from J, the junction contained 6 bases not matched to a gene. TCRdb's table, derived via immunoSEQ multiplex PCR, lists solely in-frame clones and lacks some. Of more than 85,000 clones in the sample, about 94% are singletons; the top ten hold less than 2%. The sequences come from peripheral blood, collected after pregnancy. The receptor was derived from a female donor in good health, enrolled as a control in a pregnancy study. The rearrangement links TRBV19 to TRBJ2-7, with TRBD2 matching over 12 bases. The CDR3 protein is CASRETSGSLEQYF. As DNA, the CDR3 is TGTGCCAGTAGAGAGACTAGCGGGAGTCTCGAGCAGTACTTC.